Below are 9 T cell receptor beta chains sequenced from a single sample in a study of blood T cells in healthy people across ages. Then a second PCR, running roughly 7 to 11 cycles, was carried out with a sample-barcoded 5' primer and a J-beta primer mix. TCRdb called the 5' RACE reads again in MiXCR, with one record for every CDR3 protein. The table has about 830,000 distinct CDR3 sequences, roughly 64% seen once. Sequencing input: blood. The receptor source for this set is a man aged 25 to 40 in good health.

This chain connects TRBV6-5 to TRBJ2-3; possible D gene TRBD2, 5 bases. Germline CDR1 reads MNHEY; CDR2 reads SVGAGI. This CDR3 region has 16 residues. Trimming pared 2 bases from V and 0 bases from J, leaving 12 bases between. The CDR3 here is CASSYLASGSTDTQYF. CDR3 nucleotide sequence: TGTGCCAGCAGTTACCTAGCTTCGGGCAGCACAGATACGCAGTATTTT.

This clonotype was counted a few times. The chain links TRBV7-9 to TRBJ2-5, with a possible D match to TRBD2 (5 bases). The CDR3 length is 12 residues. V lost 10 bases, J lost 0 bases, and 9 bases lay in between. Germline-derived CDR1 and CDR2 are SEHNR and FQNEAQ (reference sequence). In nucleotides, the CDR3 is TGTGCCACGTGGGAGTACCAAGAGACCCAGTACTTC. Translation: CATWEYQETQYF.

The chain combines TRBV10-3 with TRBJ2-1; 12 bases line up with TRBD2. CDR1 ENHRY and CDR2 SYGVKD come from the germline V gene. Trimming cost V 7 bases and J 5 bases; bases outside gene matches: 9. CDR3 length: 16 amino acids. The DNA of the CDR3 is TGTGCCATCATGCCTTCGACTAGCGGGAGCAACAATGAGCAGTTCTTC. Amino acids: CAIMPSTSGSNNEQFF.

This clonotype was seen only a few times. The chain uses TRBV5-5 and TRBJ2-5, with 13 nucleotides matching TRBD2. The V segment lost 4 bases and the J segment 5 bases; nucleotides outside the gene matches: 2. The CDR3 extends over 14 amino acids. The germline V gene has CDR1 SGHKS and CDR2 YYEKEE (reference sequence). The CDR3 DNA sequence: TGTGCCAGCAGCACGACTAGCGGGGGGGAGACCCAGTACTTC. As protein: CASSTTSGGETQYF.

This clonotype has a single count. V gene TRBV4-1 combines with J gene TRBJ1-1; D may be TRBD1 (6 bases). CDR1 and CDR2 from the germline V gene are MGHRA and YSYEKL. CDR3 length: 14 amino acids. V shed 6 bases and J shed 7 bases, with 18 bases lying between them. The CDR3 is CASRHIGGRDEAFF. DNA of the CDR3: TGCGCCAGCAGACACATAGGGGGAAGGGATGAAGCTTTCTTT.

To note about this clonotype: Compared with germline, one end of the junction differs, possibly owing to a read error. The V call is TRBV28, the J call TRBJ2-5; D might be TRBD2 (5 bases). From germline, CDR1 is MDHEN and CDR2 SYDVKM. The CDR3 totals 13 residues. CDR3 in DNA: TGTGTCAGCAGGTATCCACTAGGCCATGAGCAGTACTTC. It specifies CVSRYPLGHEQYF.

The chain joins TRBV29-1 to TRBJ2-3; no clear D. Trimming took 7 bases from V and 6 from J, leaving 11 bases between them. The CDR3 is made up of 11 amino acids. CDR1 and CDR2 (germline): SQVTM, ANQGSEA. In DNA form, the CDR3 reads TGCAGCGCCGTGGCATCGGATACGCAGTATTTT. Amino acid sequence: CSAVASDTQYF.

This chain joins TRBV20-1 and TRBJ2-1; possibly TRBD2 for D (5 bases). Germline V gene lookup returns CDR1 DFQATT and CDR2 SNEGSKA (reference sequence). This CDR3 region has 13 residues. V shed 0 bases and J shed 5 bases, with 8 bases lying between them. CDR3 sequence reads: CSARERGNNEQFF. In nucleotides, the CDR3 is TGCAGTGCTAGAGAGAGAGGGAACAATGAGCAGTTCTTC.

This rearrangement joins TRBV4-1 to TRBJ2-1; 10 bases line up with TRBD2. CDR1 MGHRA and CDR2 YSYEKL come from the germline V gene. J lost 9 bases, V lost 1 base, and 12 bases had no gene match. There are 17 residues in the CDR3. The CDR3 protein is CASSQGGGLAERVEQFF. Here the CDR3 DNA reads TGCGCCAGCAGCCAAGGTGGTGGACTAGCGGAGCGGGTTGAGCAGTTCTTC.